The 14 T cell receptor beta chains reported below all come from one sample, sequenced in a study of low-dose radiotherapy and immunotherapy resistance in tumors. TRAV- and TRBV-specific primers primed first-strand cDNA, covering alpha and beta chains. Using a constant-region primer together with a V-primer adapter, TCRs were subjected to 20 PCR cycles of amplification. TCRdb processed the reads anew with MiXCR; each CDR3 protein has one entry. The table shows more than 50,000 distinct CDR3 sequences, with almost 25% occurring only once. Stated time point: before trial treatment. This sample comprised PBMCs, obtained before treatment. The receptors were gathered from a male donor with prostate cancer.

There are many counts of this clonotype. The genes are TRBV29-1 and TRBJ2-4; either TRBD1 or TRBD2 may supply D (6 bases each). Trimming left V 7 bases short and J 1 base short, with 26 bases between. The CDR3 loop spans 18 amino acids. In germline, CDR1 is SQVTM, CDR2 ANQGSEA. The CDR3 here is CSAARTGGGSLAKNIQYF. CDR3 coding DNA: TGCAGCGCGGCCAGGACCGGGGGCGGAAGTCTGGCCAAAAACATTCAGTACTTC.

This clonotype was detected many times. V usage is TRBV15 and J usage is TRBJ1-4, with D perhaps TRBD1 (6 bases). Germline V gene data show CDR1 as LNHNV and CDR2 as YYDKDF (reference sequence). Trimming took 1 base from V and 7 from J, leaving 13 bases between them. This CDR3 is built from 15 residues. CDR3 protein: CATSRATGRGEKLFF. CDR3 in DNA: TGTGCCACCAGCAGAGCCACAGGGAGGGGTGAAAAACTGTTTTTT.

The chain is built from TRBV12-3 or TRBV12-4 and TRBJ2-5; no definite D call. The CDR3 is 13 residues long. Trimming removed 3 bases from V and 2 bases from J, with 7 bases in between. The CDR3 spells CASSFEGQETQYF. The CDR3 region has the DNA TGTGCCAGCAGTTTCGAAGGGCAAGAGACCCAGTACTTC.

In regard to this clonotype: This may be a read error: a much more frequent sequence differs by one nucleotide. CDR3: CASSQEIHGVTGELCF. The CDR3 DNA reads TGCGCCAGCAGCCAAGAAATCCACGGGGTTACCGGGGAGCTGTGTTTT. The chain has TRBV4-3 and TRBJ2-2; a possible D gene is TRBD2 (5 bases). CDR3 size: 16 residues. CDR1 is LGHNA, CDR2 YSLEER, per germline.

CDR3 bases: TGTGCCAGCAGCTCGCGACAGGGGGGGACGCAGCATTTT. Protein: CASSSRQGGTQHF. The rearrangement uses TRBV5-4 and TRBJ1-5, with 9 bases fitting TRBD1. The CDR3 is made up of 13 amino acids. Trimming at V came to 3 bases and at J to 13 bases, leaving 8 bases not matched to a gene. Looked up from germline, CDR1 is SGHNT and CDR2 is YYREEE (reference sequence).

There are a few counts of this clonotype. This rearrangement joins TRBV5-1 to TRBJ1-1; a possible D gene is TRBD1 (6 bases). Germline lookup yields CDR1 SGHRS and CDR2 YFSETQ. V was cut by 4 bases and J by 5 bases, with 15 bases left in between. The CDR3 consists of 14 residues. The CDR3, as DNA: TGCGCCAGCAGCGGGGGGGCCGGGGGAACTGAAGCTTTCTTT. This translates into CASSGGAGGTEAFF.

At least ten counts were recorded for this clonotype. CDR3 residues: CASSDLNTEAFF. CDR3 DNA sequence: TGTGCCAGCAGTGACCTCAACACTGAAGCTTTCTTT. The gene calls are TRBV6-4 and TRBJ1-1; D unresolved. Between the trimmed V and J ends, which lost 2 bases and 2 bases, there was a span of 3 bases. Germline assignment: CDR1 MRHNA and CDR2 SNTAGT. This CDR3 comprises 12 residues.

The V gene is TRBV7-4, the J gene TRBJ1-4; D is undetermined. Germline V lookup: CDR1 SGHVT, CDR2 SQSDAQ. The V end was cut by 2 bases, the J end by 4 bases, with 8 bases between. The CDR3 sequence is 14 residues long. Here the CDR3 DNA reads TGTGCCAGCAGCTTACAGCACCTTAATGAAAAACTGTTTTTT. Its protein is CASSLQHLNEKLFF.

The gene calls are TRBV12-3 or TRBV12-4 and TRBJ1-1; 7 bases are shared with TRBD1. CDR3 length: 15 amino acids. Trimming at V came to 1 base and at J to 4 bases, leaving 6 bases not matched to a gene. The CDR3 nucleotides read TGTGCCAGCAGTTTAGAACCAGGGGGACTCACTGAAGCTTTCTTT. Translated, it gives CASSLEPGGLTEAFF.

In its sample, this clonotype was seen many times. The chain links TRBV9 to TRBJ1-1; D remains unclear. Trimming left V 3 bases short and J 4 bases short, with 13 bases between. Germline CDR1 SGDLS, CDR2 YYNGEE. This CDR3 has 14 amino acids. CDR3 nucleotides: TGTGCCAGCAGCGCGAAGACCGCGCGCACTGAAGCTTTCTTT. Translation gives CASSAKTARTEAFF.

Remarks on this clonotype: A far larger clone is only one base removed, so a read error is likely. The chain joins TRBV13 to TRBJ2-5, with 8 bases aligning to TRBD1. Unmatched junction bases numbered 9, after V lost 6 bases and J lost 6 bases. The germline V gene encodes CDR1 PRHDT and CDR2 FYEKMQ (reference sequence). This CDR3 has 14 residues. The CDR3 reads CASSMQGAGKTQYF. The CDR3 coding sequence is TGTGCCAGCAGTATGCAGGGGGCGGGAAAGACCCAGTACTTC.

The chain's CDR3 is CASMRTGTAKNIQYF. As DNA, the CDR3 is TGTGCCAGCATGAGAACCGGGACAGCCAAAAACATTCAGTACTTC. J is TRBJ2-4 and V is TRBV28; D tentatively fits TRBD1 or TRBD2 (5 bases each). The V and J ends lost 7 bases and 0 bases respectively, with 13 bases between them. Germline CDR1 reads MDHEN; CDR2 reads SYDVKM. The CDR3 has 15 amino acids.

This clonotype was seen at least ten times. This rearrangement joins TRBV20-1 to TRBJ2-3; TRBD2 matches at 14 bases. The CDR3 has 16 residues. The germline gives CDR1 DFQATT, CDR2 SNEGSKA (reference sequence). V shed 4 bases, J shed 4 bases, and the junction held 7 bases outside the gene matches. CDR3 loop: CSATPGLAGAPDTQYF. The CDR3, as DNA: TGCAGTGCTACTCCGGGACTAGCGGGGGCACCAGATACGCAGTATTTT.

Written as DNA, the CDR3 is TGTGCCATCAGTGGGCAGGTGGATCAGCCCCAGCATTTT. Translated, it gives CAISGQVDQPQHF. The V gene is TRBV10-3, the J gene TRBJ1-5; D gene unclear. Per the germline V gene, CDR1 is ENHRY and CDR2 is SYGVKD. V gave up 4 bases and J gave up 5 bases, with 9 bases separating them. CDR3 length: 13 amino acids.